Below, 26 T cell receptor beta chains from the same sample are listed, as sequenced in a study of metastatic and nonmetastatic thyroid tumors. Ahead of thyroid surgery, no patient had received treatment of any kind. TCRdb re-called clones from the PCR reads using MiXCR. The sample comprises about 8,600 clones, more than 25% of which are singletons, and roughly an eighth rests with the top ten. Input material: adjacent normal tissue. These receptors all come from a female donor with papillary thyroid cancer or a benign thyroid nodule (not recorded which). Some clones in this sample may be carry-over from other donors' samples.

This clone was observed a few times. The chain couples TRBV30 to TRBJ2-7, with D possibly TRBD1 on 6 matching bases. V shed 3 bases and J shed 6 bases, with 21 bases lying between them. Germline V CDR1 and CDR2: GTSNPN, SVGIG (reference sequence). This CDR3 contains 15 residues. CDR3 sequence (DNA): TGTGCCTGGAGCCCCCGGACAGAGTTGACGGGCGAGCAGTACTTC. Its translation is CAWSPRTELTGEQYF. The whole variable domain, filled in from reference TRBV30 and TRBJ2-7, reads SQTIHQWPATLVQPVGSPLSLECTVEGTSNPNLYWYRQAAGRGLQLLFYSVGIGQISSEVPQNLSASRPQDRQFILSSKKLLLSDSGFYLCAWSPRTELTGEQYFGPGTRLTVT.

This clone was seen a handful of times. The chain has TRBV6-1 and TRBJ1-2; 12 bases line up with TRBD1. The trim removed 5 bases at V and 7 bases at J, leaving 8 bases unmatched. The CDR3 totals 15 residues. Germline assignment: CDR1 MNHNS and CDR2 SASEGT. The DNA of the CDR3 is TGTGCCAGCAGTCCCGCCGGGACAGGGGGCATTGGCTACACCTTC. It specifies CASSPAGTGGIGYTF.

J is TRBJ1-5 and V is TRBV30; a weak D match, TRBD1 (5 bases). The ends were cut back, 1 base at V and 6 bases at J, with 13 bases in the middle. Germline assignment: CDR1 GTSNPN and CDR2 SVGIG (reference sequence). This CDR3 comprises 14 residues. In DNA form, the CDR3 reads TGTGCCTGGAGTGCATCTCCGGGGGGTCAGCCCCAGCATTTT. It yields the protein CAWSASPGGQPQHF.

This clone has only a few counts. The genes are TRBV5-1 and TRBJ1-1; D is unclear. Trimming left V 4 bases short and J 1 base short, with 8 bases between. The CDR3 is 13 amino acids. Germline loops: CDR1 SGHRS, CDR2 YFSETQ. The CDR3 sequence: CASSRDANTEAFF. CDR3 nucleotide sequence: TGCGCCAGCAGCAGGGATGCGAACACTGAAGCTTTCTTT.

This clone was observed at least ten times. The chain combines TRBV5-4 with TRBJ2-7, with 7 bases lining up with TRBD2. This CDR3 is built from 17 residues. V trimming: 3 bases; J trimming: 0 bases; junction bases outside the gene matches: 12. Germline CDR1 SGHNT, CDR2 YYREEE (reference sequence). The CDR3 sequence: CASSSAGGAGVSYEQYF. CDR3 bases: TGTGCCAGCAGCTCCGCAGGAGGTGCGGGAGTCTCCTACGAGCAGTACTTC.

In its sample, this clone ranks as medium-sized. The chain carries TRBV11-1 and TRBJ2-7; 8 bases fit TRBD2. The CDR3 has 16 amino acids. Looked up from germline, CDR1 is SGHAT and CDR2 is FQDESV (reference sequence). Trimming removed 2 bases from V and 1 base from J; junction bases left unmatched: 7. The CDR3 region has the DNA TGTGCCAGCAGCTTACCTGAGGGACTAGTGTCCTACGAGCAGTACTTC. Protein product: CASSLPEGLVSYEQYF.

This clone has a handful of counts. The CDR3 reads CASQDNSYEQYF. The DNA for the CDR3 is TGTGCCAGCCAGGACAACTCCTACGAGCAGTACTTC. The J gene is TRBJ2-7, the V gene TRBV19; maybe TRBD1 (5 bases). The CDR3 runs to 12 residues. Germline V gene sequence: CDR1 LNHDA, CDR2 SQIVND (reference sequence). With 9 bases removed from V and 0 bases from J, the gap between germline ends came to 9 bases. Supplemented by reference TRBV19 and TRBJ2-7, the full variable domain reads DGGITQSPKYLFRKEGQNVTLSCEQNLNHDAMYWYRQDPGQGLRLIYYSQIVNDFQKGDIAEGYSVSREKKESFPLTVTSAQKNPTAFYLCASQDNSYEQYFGPGTRLTVT.

This clone is classed as medium-sized (0.01 to 0.1%). The chain joins TRBV6-4 to TRBJ1-6, with unresolved D. The CDR3 spans 13 residues. With 0 bases removed from V and 7 bases from J, the gap between germline ends came to 4 bases. Germline CDR1 and CDR2: MRHNA and SNTAGT. The CDR3 loop reads CASSDSTNSPLHF. CDR3 nucleotide sequence: TGTGCCAGCAGTGACTCGACAAATTCACCCCTCCACTTT.

In this sample, this clone turned up a few times. The chain couples TRBV6-1 to TRBJ2-7; 12 nucleotides agree with TRBD1. CDR1 MNHNS and CDR2 SASEGT come from the germline V gene. V lost 6 bases, J lost 4 bases, and 7 bases stayed unmatched. CDR3 length: 15 amino acids. The CDR3 sequence: CASRRGQGARYEQYF. CDR3 in DNA: TGTGCCAGCAGGAGGGGACAGGGGGCGCGGTACGAGCAGTACTTC.

Judged by abundance, this clone is medium-sized. V and J are TRBV30 and TRBJ2-7; perhaps TRBD1 as D (5 bases). The V and J ends lost 3 bases and 10 bases respectively, with 13 bases between them. The germline gives CDR1 GTSNPN, CDR2 SVGIG (reference sequence). The CDR3 consists of 11 residues. The CDR3 DNA follows: TGTGCCTGGAGGACAGCCTATATTCAGTACTTC. Translated, it gives CAWRTAYIQYF.

The chain couples TRBV11-2 to TRBJ1-2; D is possibly TRBD1 (5 bases). This CDR3 contains 15 residues. The ends were cut back, 1 base at V and 6 bases at J, with 15 bases in the middle. The germline V gene has CDR1 SGHAT and CDR2 FQNNGV. CDR3 loop: CASSLGQTSGDGYTF. DNA of the CDR3: TGTGCCAGCAGCTTAGGACAGACCAGTGGTGATGGCTACACCTTC.

The rearrangement links TRBV28 to TRBJ2-7; D is possibly TRBD1 or TRBD2 (5 bases each). CDR1 MDHEN and CDR2 SYDVKM come from the germline V gene. This CDR3 spans 16 amino acids. Trimming shortened V by 4 bases and J by 3 bases, and 19 bases separated the two germline ends. The CDR3 sequence: CASSSPYGDGYYEQYF. The CDR3 region has the DNA TGTGCCAGCAGTTCCCCGTACGGGGACGGCTACTACGAGCAGTACTTC.

This clone was recorded at least ten times. The germline gene is not matched at one end of the junction; a read error may be the cause. This specimen includes other DNA sequences encoding the same CDR3. This chain links TRBV18 with TRBJ2-1; D is undetermined. Germline V CDR1 and CDR2: KGHSH, LQKENI. The CDR3 loop spans 16 amino acids. CDR3: CASSIMTRDSYNEQFF. CDR3 bases: TGCGCCAGCTCTATTATGACCCGTGACTCCTACAATGAGCAGTTCTTC.

This clone is medium-sized within its sample. The V and J genes are TRBV6-1 and TRBJ2-7; D assignment may be TRBD1 or TRBD2 (5 bases each). V gave up 7 bases and J gave up 6 bases, with 13 bases separating them. Per the germline V gene, CDR1 is MNHNS and CDR2 is SASEGT. The CDR3 spans 12 residues. This chain's CDR3 is CASTGTGSEQYF. The CDR3 DNA is TGTGCCAGCACGGGAACAGGTTCCGAGCAGTACTTC.

Only one count was recorded for this clone. The V and J genes are TRBV2 and TRBJ2-7; 11 bases align to TRBD1. This CDR3 has 17 residues. CDR1 is SNHLY, CDR2 FYNNEI, per germline. The V segment lost 2 bases and the J segment 6 bases; nucleotides outside the gene matches: 12. This CDR3 is CASSERFGGQGGCEQYF. CDR3 sequence (DNA): TGTGCCAGCAGTGAAAGGTTTGGGGGACAGGGGGGCTGCGAGCAGTACTTC. Full variable domain (remainder filled in from reference TRBV2 and TRBJ2-7): EPEVTQTPSHQVTQMGQEVILRCVPISNHLYFYWYRQILGQKVEFLVSFYNNEISEKSEIFDDQFSVERPDGSNFTLKIRSTKLEDSAMYFCASSERFGGQGGCEQYFGPGTRLTVT.

In its sample, this clone is large. J is TRBJ1-3 and V is TRBV6-1, with no clear D. Germline-derived CDR1 and CDR2 are MNHNS and SASEGT. Trimming took off 2 bases at V and 4 bases at J, with 9 bases between the two ends. The CDR3 has 14 amino acids. The CDR3 loop reads CASSESRIGNTIYF. The CDR3 DNA is TGTGCCAGCAGTGAATCGAGGATCGGAAACACCATATATTTT.

This chain connects TRBV10-1 to TRBJ2-7; a weak D match, TRBD1 (6 bases). The CDR3 contains 14 residues. V was clipped by 8 bases and J by 2 bases, with 16 bases between them. Germline CDR1 is WNHNN and CDR2 is SYGVQD (reference sequence). CDR3 in amino acids: CASGGLQGPYEQYF. The DNA for the CDR3 is TGCGCCAGCGGTGGGTTACAGGGTCCCTACGAGCAGTACTTC.

CDR3 residues: CASSLLAGAQETQYF. CDR3 nucleotide sequence: TGTGCCAGCAGCTTACTAGCGGGAGCTCAAGAGACCCAGTACTTC. The chain employs TRBV9 and TRBJ2-5, with 11 bases aligning to TRBD2. The germline gives CDR1 SGDLS, CDR2 YYNGEE. The CDR3 sequence is 15 residues long. V shed 4 bases and J 2 bases; nucleotides not matched to a gene: 4.

This clone was seen repeatedly, ten times or more. The chain is built from TRBV14 and TRBJ2-1; TRBD1 is a possible D gene (5 bases). The germline V and J ends were trimmed by 0 bases and 6 bases, with 12 bases remaining between them. This CDR3 is built from 15 residues. The germline V gene has CDR1 SGHDN and CDR2 FVKESK. CDR3 sequence: CASSQDRGLINEQFF. The CDR3 DNA sequence: TGTGCCAGCAGCCAAGATAGGGGTCTTATCAATGAGCAGTTCTTC.

The genes are TRBV11-3 and TRBJ1-2; 7 positions match TRBD1. The J segment lost 6 bases and the V segment lost 5 bases, leaving 3 bases of the junction unmatched. The CDR3 extends over 12 amino acids. Germline CDR1 is SGHNT and CDR2 is YENEEA. The DNA for the CDR3 is TGTGCCAGCAGCAACAGGGGTGATGGCTACACCTTC. Translation: CASSNRGDGYTF.

This clone was found many times. The rearrangement links TRBV12-3 or TRBV12-4 to TRBJ2-4; TRBD2 is a possible D gene (5 bases). Trimming stripped 1 base from V and 4 bases from J, with 5 bases between. The length of the CDR3 is 13 residues. The CDR3 DNA is TGTGCCAGCAGTTTAGGAGGGAAAAACATTCAGTACTTC. This sequence encodes CASSLGGKNIQYF.

By share of the sample, this clone is medium-sized. The chain couples TRBV7-9 to TRBJ2-1; weak D call: TRBD2 (6 bases). Germline CDR1 SEHNR, CDR2 FQNEAQ (reference sequence). This CDR3 comprises 16 residues. V was pared by 5 bases and J by 2 bases, with 16 bases between. The CDR3 loop reads CASSPKAGLTYNEQFF. The CDR3 DNA reads TGTGCCAGCAGCCCCAAAGCGGGCCTTACCTACAATGAGCAGTTCTTC.

This clone was observed many times. The V call is TRBV6-2 or TRBV6-3, the J call TRBJ2-4; TRBD2 is a possible D gene (5 bases). This CDR3 region has 15 residues. CDR1 MNHEY and CDR2 SVGEGT come from the germline V gene. V gave up 5 bases and J gave up 3 bases, with 14 bases separating them. CDR3 sequence (DNA): TGTGCCAGCAGTACTCGACCTGGAGGCAAAAACATTCAGTACTTC. Translation: CASSTRPGGKNIQYF.

The rearrangement joins TRBV2 to TRBJ2-5; no firm D call. This CDR3 has 15 amino acids. The germline gives CDR1 SNHLY, CDR2 FYNNEI. Trimming cost V 4 bases and J 5 bases, with 17 bases left between them. CDR3: CASSAPPSPPETQYF. The CDR3 nucleotides are TGTGCCAGCAGTGCACCTCCATCTCCCCCCGAGACCCAGTACTTC.

This clone appeared a few times. The V and J genes are TRBV28 and TRBJ2-5; D is possibly TRBD2 (6 bases). Germline lookup yields CDR1 MDHEN and CDR2 SYDVKM. V was clipped by 7 bases and J by 4 bases, with 28 bases between them. There are 18 residues in the CDR3. DNA for the CDR3: TGTGCCAGCACCTACTTGTACGGGCGGGACCGAAGTGGAGAGACCCAGTACTTC. It yields the protein CASTYLYGRDRSGETQYF.

This clone rates as medium-sized (0.01 to 0.1%). The V and J genes are TRBV7-8 and TRBJ2-7, with D perhaps matching TRBD2 (5 bases). The V and J ends lost 5 bases and 9 bases respectively, with 29 bases between them. The CDR3 loop spans 17 amino acids. The V gene's germline CDR1 is SGHVS and CDR2 FQNEAQ. DNA for the CDR3: TGTGCCAGCAGCACACCACGGACGGGAAACGCGACCCACCGGCAGTACTTC. Translated: CASSTPRTGNATHRQYF.